This is a list of T cell receptor beta chains from one sample in a study of glioma-infiltrating T cells after dendritic cell vaccination. Sequencing used immunoSEQ multiplex PCR; TCRdb keeps in-frame clones, though not all of them. The sample records about 92,000 clones, around 84% being singletons. Specimen: blood, collected before dendritic cell vaccination. The source is a human donor with glioblastoma. Each CDR3 is given with its conserved first and last residue. D genes are given only for firm matches. Rows give clone size only sometimes, using once, few, many, or a class for an expanded clone.

d_call j_call clone_size v_call cdr3_nt cdr3_aa
TRBD1 TRBJ2-5 medium-sized TRBV6-5 TGTGCCAGCAAACTGGACAGGGGCTGGGAGACCCAGTACTTC CASKLDRGWETQYF
TRBD1 TRBJ2-7 - TRBV4-1 TGCGCCAGCAGCCCCTGGACAGGAACCGGCTCCTACGAGCAGTACTTC CASSPWTGTGSYEQYF
TRBD1 TRBJ1-4 - TRBV18 TGTGCCAGCTCGCCACAGGGGGCTGAAAAACTGTTTTTT CASSPQGAEKLFF
TRBD1 TRBJ1-1 - TRBV30 TGTGCCTGGAGTAGGGGACAGACGAACACTGAAGCTTTCTTT CAWSRGQTNTEAFF
- TRBJ1-3 few TRBV15 TGTGCCACCAGCAGAGACCCCGTCCCTAACTCTGGAAACACCATATATTTT CATSRDPVPNSGNTIYF
- TRBJ2-7 - TRBV7-2 TGTGCCAGCAGCTTACTCGACGAGCAGTACTTC CASSLLDEQYF
TRBD1 TRBJ1-1 - TRBV29-1 TGCAGCGGCAGACAGGGACGATGGACTGAAGCTTTCTTT CSGRQGRWTEAFF
- TRBJ1-1 - TRBV6-5 TGTGCCACCAAGCCTCTGGACAGGAACACTGAAGCTTTCTTT CATKPLDRNTEAFF
TRBD1 TRBJ1-6 - TRBV27 TGTGCCAGCAGTTTGAGACAGGGGGGATTTTCACCCCTCCACTTT CASSLRQGGFSPLHF
- TRBJ1-4 - TRBV29-1 TGCAGCGTTGGACAGAATAATGAAAAACTGTTTTTT CSVGQNNEKLFF
- TRBJ1-4 - TRBV4-3 TGCGCCAGCAGCCGTAAGGGGCCAACTAATGAAAAACTGTTTTTT CASSRKGPTNEKLFF
TRBD1 TRBJ2-1 - TRBV5-1 TGCGCCAGCAGCCCGGGACAGGGCAACTACAATGAGCAGTTCTTC CASSPGQGNYNEQFF
TRBD1 TRBJ2-7 - TRBV28 TGTGCCAGCCGAGACAGGGGAGCGTCCTACGAGCAGTACTTC CASRDRGASYEQYF
- TRBJ2-5 - TRBV5-1 TGCGCCAGCAGCTTGGCCGGCGGGGTGGAGACCCAGTACTTC CASSLAGGVETQYF
TRBD2 TRBJ2-3 - TRBV6-5 TGTGCCAGCAGTTGGGGACTAGCGGGAAGCACAGATACGCAGTATTTT CASSWGLAGSTDTQYF
- TRBJ2-1 - TRBV10-3 TGTGCCATCAGTGGGCAGGGGGGCAATGAGCAGTTCTTC CAISGQGGNEQFF
TRBD2 TRBJ2-7 once TRBV19 TGTGCCAGTAGTATGGGACTAGCGGGACTCTACGAGCAGTACTTC CASSMGLAGLYEQYF
- TRBJ2-1 - TRBV5-1 TGCGCCAGCAGCCTGGGGGAGTTGATATCCTACAATGAGCAGTTCTTC CASSLGELISYNEQFF
TRBD2 TRBJ2-1 - TRBV7-8 TGTGCCAGCAGCGACTCCTCCGGGACTAGCGGGGGGGCGAACTACAAGAATGAGCAGTTCTTC CASSDSSGTSGGANYKNEQFF
TRBD1 TRBJ2-7 - TRBV7-2 TGTGCCAGCAGCCTCAGTAAGGGGGCCAACGAGCAGTACTTC CASSLSKGANEQYF
TRBD2 TRBJ2-7 - TRBV25-1 TGTGCCACCCTAGCGGGAGGGAATGATTTAAGCTCCTACGAGCAGTACTTC CATLAGGNDLSSYEQYF
- TRBJ2-1 - TRBV6-1 TGTGCCATCCTACGAGGTAGCGAGAGATACAATGAGCAGTTCTTC CAILRGSERYNEQFF
- TRBJ1-6 - TRBV7-9 TGTGCCAGCAGCCGCCGTCAGGGGAGCTCCTATAATTCACCCCTCCACTTT CASSRRQGSSYNSPLHF
TRBD1 TRBJ1-1 - TRBV27 TGTGCCAGCAGTCCGGACAGGATGAACACTGAAGCTTTCTTT CASSPDRMNTEAFF
- TRBJ1-1 few TRBV25-1 TGTGCCAGCAGTGAATCTCCGACAGGAGACACTGAAGCTTTCTTT CASSESPTGDTEAFF
TRBD2 TRBJ2-3 - TRBV19 TGTGCCATCCTGGGACTAGCTGTAGGAGATACGCAGTATTTT CAILGLAVGDTQYF
- TRBJ2-1 - TRBV14 TGTGCCAGCAGCCAAGTCAGGGCCCGGAACAATGAGCAGTTCTTC CASSQVRARNNEQFF
- TRBJ1-3 few TRBV19 TGTGCCAGTAGTATTGAGGGAACCTCTGGAAACACCATATATTTT CASSIEGTSGNTIYF
- TRBJ1-5 - TRBV7-9 TGTGCCAGCAGCTTAGCGGCCAGGGATAGTTGTCAGCCCCAGCATTTT CASSLAARDSCQPQHF
TRBD1 TRBJ2-1 - TRBV5-4 TGTGCCAGCAGCGGGGGGACAGGGGGTGGAGATGAGCAGTTCTTC CASSGGTGGGDEQFF
- TRBJ1-5 - TRBV4-1 TGCGCCAGCAGCCAGGAGGCTAGACAGCCCCAGCATTTT CASSQEARQPQHF
- TRBJ2-5 - TRBV12-2 TGTGCAAGTCGCTCCAACAGGGGATGGGAGACCCAGTACTTC CASRSNRGWETQYF
- TRBJ2-2 - TRBV11-2 TGTGCCAGCAGTATACCGATCATAGCCGGGGAGCTGTTTTTT CASSIPIIAGELFF
TRBD2 TRBJ2-1 - TRBV27 TGTGCCAGCAGTTTAGCGGGAGTCTTCAATGAGCAGTTCTTC CASSLAGVFNEQFF
TRBD2 TRBJ2-3 - TRBV19 TGTGCCAGTACTTGGAGCGGGAGTTTCACAGATACGCAGTATTTT CASTWSGSFTDTQYF
TRBD1 TRBJ1-1 - TRBV27 TGTGCCAGCAGTCCATCTCTGAGGACAGGGGGCTACACTGAAGCTTTCTTT CASSPSLRTGGYTEAFF
- TRBJ1-1 - TRBV6-5 TGTGCCAGCAGCCCCCCAGGGGCGGAGGACACTGAAGCTTTCTTT CASSPPGAEDTEAFF
TRBD2 TRBJ2-7 - TRBV5-1 TGCGCCAGCAGCTATGGAAGCGGGGGGGCCTACGAGCAGTACTTC CASSYGSGGAYEQYF
TRBD2 TRBJ2-1 - TRBV6-5 TGTGCCAGCAGTCTCCTTGGGCAGGGAGGGGATGAGCAGTTCTTC CASSLLGQGGDEQFF
- TRBJ1-2 - TRBV30 TGTGCCTGGAGTGGAAACAGGGTTGGATTAGCTAACTATGGCTACACCTTC CAWSGNRVGLANYGYTF
- TRBJ1-2 - TRBV15 TGTGCCACCAGCAGAGCCGGGAGTAACTATGGCTACACCTTC CATSRAGSNYGYTF
- TRBJ1-2 - TRBV6-5 TGTGCCAGCAGTTACTCGACACCCTACTATGGCTACACCTTC CASSYSTPYYGYTF
- TRBJ2-2 few TRBV4-1 TGCGCCAGCATTACTGTGTGGTGGCGGACCGGGGAGCTGTTTTTT CASITVWWRTGELFF
- TRBJ1-3 - TRBV2 TGTGCCAGCAGTGAATCGGTGAACTCTGGAAACACCATATATTTT CASSESVNSGNTIYF
- TRBJ1-4 - TRBV6-5 TGTGCCAGCAGTTACTCGGGGGCCGGGGAAAAACTGTTTTTT CASSYSGAGEKLFF
TRBD2 TRBJ2-3 - TRBV6-1 TGTGCCAGCATCCTTAGCGGGAGTATAACAGATACGCAGTATTTT CASILSGSITDTQYF
TRBD2 TRBJ2-2 - TRBV7-9 TGTGCCAGCAAACCGGGACTAGGGGGGGAGCTGTTTTTT CASKPGLGGELFF
- TRBJ2-1 - TRBV29-1 TGCAGCGTTGACTCCGGGAAACCCAAAAGGAATGAGCAGTTCTTC CSVDSGKPKRNEQFF
TRBD1 TRBJ2-7 - TRBV7-7 TGTGCCAGCGCACGGGACAGGGGTTGGGAGCAGTACTTC CASARDRGWEQYF
TRBD2 TRBJ2-3 - TRBV29-1 TGCAGCGTTCTCCCTAGCGGGAGCACAGATACGCAGTATTTT CSVLPSGSTDTQYF
- TRBJ2-3 - TRBV18 TGTGCCAGCTCACCGGGGCAGGCCCTGAATACGCAGTATTTT CASSPGQALNTQYF